These T cell receptor beta chains were read from a single sample in a study of control samples from healthy donors and cancer patients. Repertoires were generated with immunoSEQ multiplex PCR, while TCRdb's copy carries only in-frame clones and drops some. The top ten hold roughly 3% of the sample, which has around 120,000 clones, more than 70% seen once. The sample consisted of blood. These receptors were obtained from a man aged 60 to 75 in good health. CDR3s include the opening cysteine and the closing phenylalanine or tryptophan. Each record gives: J gene, clone size, V gene, D gene, CDR3 protein, CDR3 DNA. The D gene is left open where the match is weak. Clone size is stated in some rows and not others, as once, few, many or a class when expanded.

J: TRBJ2-2
size: .
V: TRBV7-6
D: .
CDR3: CASSPDVLFSGELFF
DNA: TGTGCCAGCAGCCCGGACGTCCTCTTTTCAGGGGAGCTGTTTTTT

J: TRBJ2-6
size: .
V: TRBV19
D: .
CDR3: CASSSSASGANVLTF
DNA: TGTGCCAGTAGTAGCAGCGCCTCTGGGGCCAACGTCCTGACTTTC

J: TRBJ2-7
size: once
V: TRBV9
D: .
CDR3: CASSVVVQGEQYF
DNA: TGTGCCAGCAGCGTAGTCGTACAGGGCGAGCAGTACTTC

J: TRBJ1-1
size: .
V: TRBV19
D: TRBD1
CDR3: CASSYGTGVATEAFF
DNA: TGTGCCAGTAGTTACGGGACAGGGGTAGCGACTGAAGCTTTCTTT

J: TRBJ1-3
size: once
V: TRBV28
D: .
CDR3: CASSLRYSGNTIYF
DNA: TGTGCCAGCAGTTTAAGGTACTCTGGAAACACCATATATTTT

J: TRBJ1-4
size: .
V: TRBV5-6
D: .
CDR3: CASSLLGGGIEEKLFF
DNA: TGTGCCAGCAGCTTGCTAGGGGGAGGAATAGAAGAAAAACTGTTTTTT

J: TRBJ2-7
size: few
V: TRBV13
D: .
CDR3: CASSLGRGAYEQYF
DNA: TGTGCCAGCAGCTTAGGCAGGGGAGCCTACGAGCAGTACTTC

J: TRBJ2-5
size: few
V: TRBV5-1
D: TRBD2
CDR3: CASSFKGSGAQETQYF
DNA: TGCGCCAGCAGCTTCAAAGGTAGCGGGGCCCAAGAGACCCAGTACTTC

J: TRBJ2-1
size: .
V: TRBV12-3/TRBV12-4
D: TRBD1
CDR3: CASGRQGWNEQFF
DNA: TGTGCCAGCGGAAGACAGGGGTGGAATGAGCAGTTCTTC

J: TRBJ1-5
size: .
V: TRBV30
D: TRBD1
CDR3: CAWSVGTGNQPQHF
DNA: TGTGCCTGGAGTGTAGGGACAGGCAATCAGCCCCAGCATTTT

J: TRBJ1-2
size: .
V: TRBV28
D: .
CDR3: CASSSTRYGYTF
DNA: TGTGCCAGCAGTTCAACTCGGTATGGCTACACCTTC

J: TRBJ2-2
size: .
V: TRBV3-1/TRBV3-2
D: .
CDR3: CASSLGTLNTGELFF
DNA: TGTGCCAGCAGCCTCGGGACATTGAACACCGGGGAGCTGTTTTTT

J: TRBJ1-2
size: .
V: TRBV7-2
D: .
CDR3: CASSLNWDGYTF
DNA: TGTGCCAGCAGCTTAAACTGGGATGGCTACACCTTC

J: TRBJ1-2
size: .
V: TRBV25-1
D: .
CDR3: CASSEQGGGADYGYTF
DNA: TGTGCCAGCAGTGAACAAGGAGGGGGGGCTGATTATGGCTACACCTTC

J: TRBJ2-7
size: .
V: TRBV27
D: .
CDR3: CASSLVGVQKNSDEQYF
DNA: TGTGCCAGCAGTTTAGTCGGGGTACAAAAAAACTCGGACGAGCAGTACTTC

J: TRBJ1-3
size: .
V: TRBV28
D: TRBD1
CDR3: CATGQGAVSGNTIYF
DNA: TGTGCCACCGGACAGGGGGCGGTTTCTGGAAACACCATATATTTT

J: TRBJ1-1
size: .
V: TRBV19
D: .
CDR3: CASTQGTGGFSLEAFF
DNA: TGTGCCAGTACCCAAGGGACGGGGGGCTTTTCCCTCGAAGCTTTCTTT

J: TRBJ2-2
size: .
V: TRBV5-6
D: TRBD1
CDR3: CASSLTGVYRSGELFF
DNA: TGTGCCAGCAGCTTAACAGGGGTTTATAGGTCCGGGGAGCTGTTTTTT

J: TRBJ1-5
size: .
V: TRBV24-1
D: .
CDR3: CATSVRGESNQPQHF
DNA: TGTGCCACCAGTGTCAGGGGCGAGAGCAATCAGCCCCAGCATTTT

J: TRBJ1-2
size: .
V: TRBV10-3
D: TRBD1
CDR3: CAISRGQENYGYTF
DNA: TGTGCCATCTCACGAGGACAGGAGAACTATGGCTACACCTTC

J: TRBJ2-7
size: .
V: TRBV27
D: TRBD2
CDR3: CASSLFSRRGGGEEQYF
DNA: TGTGCCAGCAGTTTATTTAGCCGCCGGGGGGGCGGCGAGGAGCAGTACTTC

J: TRBJ1-3
size: .
V: TRBV12-3/TRBV12-4
D: .
CDR3: CASSFVSAIYF
DNA: TGTGCCAGCAGTTTCGTGTCTGCCATATATTTT

J: TRBJ1-2
size: .
V: TRBV20-1
D: TRBD1
CDR3: CSASSPGGSRYTF
DNA: TGCAGTGCTAGTTCTCCAGGGGGAAGTCGCTACACCTTC

J: TRBJ1-5
size: .
V: TRBV6-1
D: .
CDR3: CASSDGRGYQPQHF
DNA: TGTGCCAGCAGTGACGGTCGGGGGTATCAGCCCCAGCATTTT

J: TRBJ2-2
size: .
V: TRBV7-3
D: .
CDR3: CASSLTKTGELFF
DNA: TGTGCCAGCAGCTTAACTAAGACCGGGGAGCTGTTTTTT

J: TRBJ1-5
size: once
V: TRBV12-3/TRBV12-4
D: .
CDR3: CASTHLGQPQHF
DNA: TGTGCCAGCACTCACTTGGGTCAGCCCCAGCATTTT

J: TRBJ2-7
size: .
V: TRBV7-2
D: .
CDR3: CASSSAGGASYEQYF
DNA: TGTGCCAGCAGCTCCGCAGGGGGGGCCTCCTACGAGCAGTACTTC

J: TRBJ1-4
size: few
V: TRBV4-1
D: .
CDR3: CASSQDYPTAQNEKLFF
DNA: TGCGCCAGCAGCCAAGATTATCCGACTGCCCAAAATGAAAAACTGTTTTTT

J: TRBJ1-2
size: .
V: TRBV19
D: .
CDR3: CASSPPGHKYGYTF
DNA: TGTGCCAGTAGTCCGCCGGGACATAAATATGGCTACACCTTC

J: TRBJ2-7
size: .
V: TRBV18
D: TRBD1
CDR3: CASSPGTGMVYEQYF
DNA: TGTGCCAGCTCACCAGGGACAGGGATGGTCTACGAGCAGTACTTC

J: TRBJ1-2
size: .
V: TRBV6-5
D: .
CDR3: CASSYSYDTRYYGYTF
DNA: TGTGCCAGCAGTTACTCGTATGATACCAGATACTATGGCTACACCTTC

J: TRBJ1-6
size: .
V: TRBV19
D: .
CDR3: CASSITGGNSPLHF
DNA: TGTGCCAGTAGTATTACAGGCGGTAATTCACCCCTCCACTTT

J: TRBJ1-4
size: .
V: TRBV18
D: .
CDR3: CASSPGQGTNEKLFF
DNA: TGTGCCAGCTCACCAGGCCAGGGAACTAATGAAAAACTGTTTTTT

J: TRBJ1-4
size: .
V: TRBV10-2
D: .
CDR3: CASSVPPGEKLFF
DNA: TGCGCCAGCAGTGTCCCGCCTGGTGAAAAACTGTTTTTT

J: TRBJ2-7
size: .
V: TRBV4-3
D: TRBD2
CDR3: CASSQDGGDYEQYF
DNA: TGCGCCAGCAGCCAAGACGGGGGGGACTACGAGCAGTACTTC

J: TRBJ1-5
size: once
V: TRBV28
D: TRBD1
CDR3: CASSFTTGQENQPQHF
DNA: TGTGCCAGCAGTTTTACGACCGGACAGGAGAATCAGCCCCAGCATTTT

J: TRBJ1-4
size: .
V: TRBV24-1
D: .
CDR3: CATSDFEDFNEKLFF
DNA: TGTGCCACCAGTGATTTTGAGGACTTCAATGAAAAACTGTTTTTT